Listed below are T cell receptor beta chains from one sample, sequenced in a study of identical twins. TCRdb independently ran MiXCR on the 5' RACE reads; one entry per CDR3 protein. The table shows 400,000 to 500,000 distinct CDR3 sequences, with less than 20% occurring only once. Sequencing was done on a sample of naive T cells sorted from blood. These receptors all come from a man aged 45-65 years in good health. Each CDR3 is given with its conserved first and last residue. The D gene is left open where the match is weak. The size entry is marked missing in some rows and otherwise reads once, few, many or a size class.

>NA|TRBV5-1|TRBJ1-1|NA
CASSFTAKDNTEAFF
TGCGCCAGCAGCTTTACTGCCAAGGACAACACTGAAGCTTTCTTT
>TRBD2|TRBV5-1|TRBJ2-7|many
CASSLKGLAVEQYF
TGCGCCAGCAGCTTGAAGGGACTAGCGGTCGAGCAGTACTTC
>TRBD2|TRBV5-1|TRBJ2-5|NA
CASSRGLANQETQYF
TGCGCCAGCAGCCGGGGACTAGCGAACCAAGAGACCCAGTACTTC
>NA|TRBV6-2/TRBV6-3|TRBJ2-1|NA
CATWEVRLRYNEQFF
TGTGCCACGTGGGAGGTGCGCCTACGGTACAATGAGCAGTTCTTC
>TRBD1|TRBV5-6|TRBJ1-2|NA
CASSWRGQSGYTF
TGTGCCAGCAGCTGGAGGGGGCAGTCTGGCTACACCTTC
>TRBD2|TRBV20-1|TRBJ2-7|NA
CSASRASGRYEQYF
TGCAGTGCTAGCCGGGCTAGCGGGAGATACGAGCAGTACTTC
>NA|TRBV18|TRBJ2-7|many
CASNYGSGSYEQYF
TGTGCCAGCAACTACGGGAGCGGCTCCTACGAGCAGTACTTC
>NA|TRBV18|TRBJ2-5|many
CASSPGPAQETQYF
TGTGCCAGCTCACCAGGGCCCGCCCAAGAGACCCAGTACTTC
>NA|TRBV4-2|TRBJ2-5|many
CASSQDWPRPETQYF
TGTGCCAGCAGCCAAGACTGGCCCCGGCCCGAGACCCAGTACTTC
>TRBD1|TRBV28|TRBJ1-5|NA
CASGDRGLQPQHF
TGTGCCAGCGGGGACAGGGGGCTTCAGCCCCAGCATTTT
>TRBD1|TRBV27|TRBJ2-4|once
CASSFQGAGGKNIQYF
TGTGCCAGCAGTTTCCAGGGGGCCGGTGGCAAAAACATTCAGTACTTC
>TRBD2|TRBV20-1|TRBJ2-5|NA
CSASQPWGGQETQYF
TGCAGTGCTAGCCAACCGTGGGGAGGGCAAGAGACCCAGTACTTC
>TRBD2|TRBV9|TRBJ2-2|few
CASSVYPSGGNTGELFF
TGTGCCAGCAGCGTCTATCCTAGCGGGGGAAACACCGGGGAGCTGTTTTTT
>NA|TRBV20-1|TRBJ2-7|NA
CSAGHPGRNYEQYF
TGCAGTGCTGGGCACCCGGGACGGAACTACGAGCAGTACTTC
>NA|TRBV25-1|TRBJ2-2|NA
CASSEFKPGNTGELFF
TGTGCCAGCAGTGAATTTAAACCCGGGAACACCGGGGAGCTGTTTTTT
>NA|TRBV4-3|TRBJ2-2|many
CASSQDTWVHTGELFF
TGCGCCAGCAGCCAAGATACGTGGGTGCACACCGGGGAGCTGTTTTTT
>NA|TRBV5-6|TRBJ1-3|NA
CASSRRGAGNTIYF
TGTGCCAGCAGCCGACGGGGGGCTGGAAACACCATATATTTT
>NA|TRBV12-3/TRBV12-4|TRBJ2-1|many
CASSLDGASYNEQFF
TGTGCCAGCAGTTTAGACGGGGCGTCCTACAATGAGCAGTTCTTC
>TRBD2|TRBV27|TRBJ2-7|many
CASSFLSAGDEQYF
TGTGCCAGCAGTTTCCTGTCGGCGGGAGACGAGCAGTACTTC
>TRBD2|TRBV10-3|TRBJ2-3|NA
CAISPTSGGAGDTQYF
TGTGCCATCAGCCCTACTAGCGGGGGGGCGGGTGATACGCAGTATTTT
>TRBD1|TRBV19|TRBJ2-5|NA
CASNHGGQQETQYF
TGTGCCAGTAACCATGGGGGACAGCAAGAGACCCAGTACTTC
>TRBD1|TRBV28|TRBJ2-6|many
CASSPGTGTVVLTF
TGTGCCAGCAGTCCCGGGACAGGTACCGTCGTCCTGACTTTC
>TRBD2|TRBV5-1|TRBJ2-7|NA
CASSLLSGGSNEQYF
TGCGCCAGCAGCTTGCTAAGCGGGGGATCCAACGAGCAGTACTTC
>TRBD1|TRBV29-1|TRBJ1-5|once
CSGGQGGDQPQHF
TGCAGCGGCGGACAGGGTGGGGATCAGCCCCAGCATTTT
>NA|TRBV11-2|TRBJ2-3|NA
CASIPQLALSTDTQYF
TGTGCCAGCATCCCCCAACTAGCTCTCAGCACAGATACGCAGTATTTT
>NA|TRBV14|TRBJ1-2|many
CASSEDPLYGYTF
TGTGCCAGCAGCGAAGACCCCCTATATGGCTACACCTTC
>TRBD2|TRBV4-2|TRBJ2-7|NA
CASSQDPGGYEQYF
TGTGCCAGCAGCCAAGATCCGGGGGGATACGAGCAGTACTTC
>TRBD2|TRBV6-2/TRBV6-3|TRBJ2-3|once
CASSYGTSVTDTQYF
TGTGCCAGCAGTTACGGGACTAGCGTAACAGATACGCAGTATTTT
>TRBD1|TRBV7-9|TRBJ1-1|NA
CASSFRDRSTEAFF
TGTGCCAGCAGCTTCCGGGACAGGTCCACTGAAGCTTTCTTT
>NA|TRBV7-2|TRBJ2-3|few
CASSLVRGVRTDTQYF
TGTGCCAGCAGCTTAGTACGTGGGGTGCGCACAGATACGCAGTATTTT
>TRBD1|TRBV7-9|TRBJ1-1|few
CASSLTFKDRGEAFF
TGTGCCAGCAGCCTCACTTTTAAGGACAGGGGTGAAGCTTTCTTT
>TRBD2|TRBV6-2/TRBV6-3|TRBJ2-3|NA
CASSSQRGFTDTQYF
TGTGCCAGCAGCTCTCAGCGGGGTTTCACAGATACGCAGTATTTT
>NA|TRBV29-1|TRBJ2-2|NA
CSVEDRTGRNTGELFF
TGCAGCGTTGAAGATCGAACAGGGAGGAACACCGGGGAGCTGTTTTTT
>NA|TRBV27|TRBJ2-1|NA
CASSQQAVVGIGNEQFF
TGTGCCAGCAGTCAGCAAGCGGTTGTGGGGATAGGTAATGAGCAGTTCTTC
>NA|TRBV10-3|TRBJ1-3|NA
CAIRSSSGGNTIYF
TGTGCCATCAGGTCGTCGTCCGGAGGAAACACCATATATTTT
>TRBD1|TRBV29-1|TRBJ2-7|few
CSVSPGQGPSSYEQYF
TGCAGCGTCTCCCCGGGACAGGGCCCAAGCTCCTACGAGCAGTACTTC
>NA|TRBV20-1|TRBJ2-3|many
CSASRGGSNTDTQYF
TGCAGTGCTAGCCGAGGGGGATCAAACACAGATACGCAGTATTTT
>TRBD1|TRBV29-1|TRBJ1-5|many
CSVGTGGNQPQHF
TGCAGCGTTGGGACAGGGGGCAATCAGCCCCAGCATTTT
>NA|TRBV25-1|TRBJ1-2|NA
CASSAGTRYGYTF
TGTGCCAGCAGTGCCGGGACACGCTATGGCTACACCTTC
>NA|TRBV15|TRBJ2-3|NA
CATSRDRGADTQYF
TGTGCCACCAGCAGAGATAGGGGAGCAGATACGCAGTATTTT
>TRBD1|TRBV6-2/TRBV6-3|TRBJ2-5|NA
CASSWTGGTQYF
TGTGCCAGCTCCTGGACAGGGGGGACCCAGTACTTC
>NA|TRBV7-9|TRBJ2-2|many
CASSYRMNTGELFF
TGTGCCAGCAGCTACAGAATGAACACCGGGGAGCTGTTTTTT
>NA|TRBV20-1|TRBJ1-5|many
CSARSGGPQHF
TGCAGTGCCCGTTCGGGGGGGCCCCAGCATTTT
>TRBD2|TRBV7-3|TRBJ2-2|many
CASSLSGTSGLNTGELFF
TGTGCCAGCAGCTTGTCCGGGACTAGCGGATTGAACACCGGGGAGCTGTTTTTT
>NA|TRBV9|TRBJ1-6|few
CASSVATSNSPLHF
TGTGCCAGCAGCGTAGCTACGAGTAATTCACCCCTCCACTTT
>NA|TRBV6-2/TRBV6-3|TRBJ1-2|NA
CASSSGHDFNYGYTF
TGTGCCAGCAGTTCCGGACACGACTTTAACTATGGCTACACCTTC
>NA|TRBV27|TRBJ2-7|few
CASSLYAAGTSFYEQYF
TGTGCCAGCAGTTTATACGCGGCAGGGACCTCCTTCTACGAGCAGTACTTC
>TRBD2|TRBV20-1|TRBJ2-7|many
CSAPRGGYEQYF
TGCAGTGCTCCGCGGGGGGGCTACGAGCAGTACTTC
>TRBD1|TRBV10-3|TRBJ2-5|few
CAISGDRQETQYF
TGTGCCATCAGTGGGGACAGGCAAGAGACCCAGTACTTC
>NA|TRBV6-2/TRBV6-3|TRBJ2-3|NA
CASSYFTGVTDTQYF
TGTGCCAGCAGTTACTTTACGGGGGTCACAGATACGCAGTATTTT
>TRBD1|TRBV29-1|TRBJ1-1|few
CSVSQGVRVNTEAFF
TGCAGCGTTTCCCAGGGGGTGCGGGTGAACACTGAAGCTTTCTTT
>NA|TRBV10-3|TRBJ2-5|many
CAIRQSGGAGETQYF
TGTGCCATCAGACAATCAGGAGGGGCAGGGGAGACCCAGTACTTC
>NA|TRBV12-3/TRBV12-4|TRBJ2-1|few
CASSLFQGNNEQFF
TGTGCCAGCAGTTTATTCCAGGGGAACAATGAGCAGTTCTTC